One and the same sample provided the 3 T cell receptor beta chains below, sequenced in a study of T-cell reconstitution after alpha-beta-depleted transplantation in children (TCRdb year 2016). Library generation was performed with PCR. Sequencing took place on an Illumina HiSeq 2500. To normalize quantification of the TCRbeta repertoire, the TCR libraries were built with molecular barcoding that relied on unique molecular identifiers. TCRdb's own reprocessing of the public reads used fastp at Q25 and MiXCR and kept productive beta chains. Merged by CDR3 protein, the rows form single entries marked with the most common genes and DNA. In all, the sample holds about 270,000 distinct CDR3 sequences, and more than 9% of those were seen once. The top ten clones comprise 10% of the sample. The sample here was PBMCs from the stem cell graft donor, taken from the stem cell graft. These receptors originate from a human donor who donated a stem cell graft to a child with SCID.

V is TRBV20-1 and J is TRBJ2-2; the D gene is possibly TRBD2 (6 bases). V dropped 6 bases and J dropped 9 bases, with 11 bases sitting between them. The CDR3 is 11 amino acids. The germline V gene encodes CDR1 DFQATT and CDR2 SNEGSKA (reference sequence). CDR3: CSAAGRRELFF. The CDR3 coding sequence is TGCAGTGCGGCAGGGAGGCGGGAGCTGTTTTTT.

This clonotype was detected ten times or more. This rearrangement joins TRBV12-3 or TRBV12-4 to TRBJ1-1, with D tentatively TRBD1 (5 bases). CDR3 length: 14 residues. Trimming pared 5 bases from V and 5 bases from J, leaving 15 bases between. In DNA, the CDR3 is TGTGCCAGCAGTACCCCCAGGGTAGGAACTGAAGCTTTCTTT. Translating it yields CASSTPRVGTEAFF.

The chain employs TRBV7-6 and TRBJ2-2; D may be TRBD2 (6 bases). The CDR3 has 16 amino acids. With 5 bases removed from V and 0 bases from J, the gap between germline ends came to 13 bases. CDR1 and CDR2 from the germline V gene are SGHVS and FNYEAQ. The CDR3 loop reads CASSGRQTANTGELFF. CDR3 nucleotide sequence: TGTGCCAGCAGCGGGAGGCAGACCGCGAACACCGGGGAGCTGTTTTTT.